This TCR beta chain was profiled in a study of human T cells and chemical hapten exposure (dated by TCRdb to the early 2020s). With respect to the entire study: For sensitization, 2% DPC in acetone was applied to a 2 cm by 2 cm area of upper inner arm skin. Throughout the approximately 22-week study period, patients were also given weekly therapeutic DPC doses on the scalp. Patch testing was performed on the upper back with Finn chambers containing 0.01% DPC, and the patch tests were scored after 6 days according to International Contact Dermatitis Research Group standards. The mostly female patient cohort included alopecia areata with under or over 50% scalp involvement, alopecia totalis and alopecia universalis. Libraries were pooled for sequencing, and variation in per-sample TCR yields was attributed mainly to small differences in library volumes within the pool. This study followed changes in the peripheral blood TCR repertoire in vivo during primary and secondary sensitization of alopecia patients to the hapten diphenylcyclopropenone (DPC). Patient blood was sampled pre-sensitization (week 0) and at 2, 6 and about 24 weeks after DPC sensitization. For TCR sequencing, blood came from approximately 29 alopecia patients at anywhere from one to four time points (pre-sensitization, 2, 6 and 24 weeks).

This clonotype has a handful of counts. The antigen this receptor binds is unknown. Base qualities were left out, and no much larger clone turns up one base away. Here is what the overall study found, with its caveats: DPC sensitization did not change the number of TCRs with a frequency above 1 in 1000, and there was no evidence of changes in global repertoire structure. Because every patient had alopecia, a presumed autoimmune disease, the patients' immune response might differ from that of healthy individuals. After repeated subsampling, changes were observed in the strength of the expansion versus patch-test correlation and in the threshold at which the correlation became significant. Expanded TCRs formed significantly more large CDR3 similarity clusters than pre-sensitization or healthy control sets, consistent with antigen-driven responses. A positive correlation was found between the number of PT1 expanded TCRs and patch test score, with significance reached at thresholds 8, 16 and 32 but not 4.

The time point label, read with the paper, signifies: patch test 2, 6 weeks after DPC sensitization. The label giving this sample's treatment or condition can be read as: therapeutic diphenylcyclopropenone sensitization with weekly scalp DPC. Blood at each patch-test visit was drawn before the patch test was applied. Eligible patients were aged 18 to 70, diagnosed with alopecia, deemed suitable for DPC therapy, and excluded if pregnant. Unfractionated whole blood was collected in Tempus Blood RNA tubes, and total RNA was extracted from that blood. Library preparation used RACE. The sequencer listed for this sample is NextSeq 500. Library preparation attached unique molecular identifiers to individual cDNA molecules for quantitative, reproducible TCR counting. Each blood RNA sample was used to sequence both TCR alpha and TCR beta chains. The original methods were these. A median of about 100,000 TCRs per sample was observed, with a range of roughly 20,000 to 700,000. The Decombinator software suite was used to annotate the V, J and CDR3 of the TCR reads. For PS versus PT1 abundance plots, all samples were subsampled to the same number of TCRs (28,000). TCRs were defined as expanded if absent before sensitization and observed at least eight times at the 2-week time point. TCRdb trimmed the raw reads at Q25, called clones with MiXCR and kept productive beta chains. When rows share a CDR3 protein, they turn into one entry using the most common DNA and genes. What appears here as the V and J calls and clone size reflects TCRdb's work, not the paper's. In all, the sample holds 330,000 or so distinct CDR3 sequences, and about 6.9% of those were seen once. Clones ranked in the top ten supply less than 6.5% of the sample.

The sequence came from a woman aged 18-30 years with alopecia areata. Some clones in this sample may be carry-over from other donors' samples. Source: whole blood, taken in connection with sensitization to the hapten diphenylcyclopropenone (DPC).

This receptor carries the CDR3 CASSFPRELNTEAFF. DNA sequence: TGTGCCAGCAGCTTCCCGCGTGAATTGAACACTGAAGCTTTCTTT. The chain was built from TRBV7-9 and TRBJ1-1; too little of a D gene remains to name it. A distance of 11 bases separates the germline ends of V and J, which lose 3 bases and 0 bases respectively. CDR1 is given as SEHNR and CDR2 as FQNEAQ, both from the germline V gene (reference sequence). Including cysteine and phenylalanine, the CDR3 has 15 amino acids. Left in the record is the CDR3 DNA by itself, 45 bases read in frame from the first base.